This is a list of T cell receptor beta chains from one sample in a study of beta chain features in type 1 diabetes. Using immunoSEQ multiplex PCR, the repertoire was profiled, and TCRdb retains in-frame clones only, with some absent. The table has roughly 41,000 clones, more than 40% seen once. Sample: central memory CD4+ T cells from blood. These receptors came from a young woman in good health. CDR3s include the opening cysteine and the closing phenylalanine or tryptophan. The D gene is left open where the match is weak. Expanded clones get a size class; other rows say once, few or many, or leave the size out.

v_gene	j_gene	abundance	d_gene	CDR3nt	CDR3aa
TRBV14	TRBJ1-5	.	.	TGTGCCAGCAGCCAACTGACTGGAGGTCCACAGGGAAACAATCAGCCCCAGCATTTT	CASSQLTGGPQGNNQPQHF
TRBV7-6	TRBJ2-3	once	TRBD1	TGTGCCAGCAGCTTTCGAGGGGGCTGGGAAGATACGCAGTATTTT	CASSFRGGWEDTQYF
TRBV6-1	TRBJ2-1	.	.	TGTGCCAGCGGAGGCAACATTTACAATGAGCAGTTCTTC	CASGGNIYNEQFF
TRBV13	TRBJ2-3	.	TRBD2	TGTGCCAGCAGCTTCGGGGGGATAGCAGATACGCAGTATTTT	CASSFGGIADTQYF
TRBV5-1	TRBJ1-1	few	TRBD1	TGCGCCAGCAGCTTGGCCCGTACAGGGGGGAACACTGAAGCTTTCTTT	CASSLARTGGNTEAFF
TRBV28	TRBJ1-5	few	TRBD1	TGTGCCAGCAAAAAAGGACAGGGTGCTTTCGGCAATCAGCCCCAGCATTTT	CASKKGQGAFGNQPQHF
TRBV29-1	TRBJ1-2	few	.	TGCAGCGTTGGAGAGGGGCTGGATGGCTACACCTTC	CSVGEGLDGYTF
TRBV7-2	TRBJ2-3	.	.	TGTGCCAGCAGCTTAGCGCCCATAGGGGCAGGGCAGTATTTT	CASSLAPIGAGQYF
TRBV7-2	TRBJ1-1	few	.	TGTGCCAGCAGCCAGGACATCTTCGCGAACACTGAAGCTTTCTTT	CASSQDIFANTEAFF
TRBV4-3	TRBJ2-1	few	TRBD1	TGCGCCAGCAGCCAAGATCGGACAGGGGCCACCACTGAGCAGTTCTTC	CASSQDRTGATTEQFF
TRBV6-1	TRBJ2-2	few	TRBD1	TGTGCCAGCAGCGAGACGGACAGGGCGGCCGGGGAGCTGTTTTTT	CASSETDRAAGELFF
TRBV7-8	TRBJ2-1	few	.	TGTGCCAGCAGCGTCAAGGAGGGTTTGCGCAATGAGCAGTTCTTC	CASSVKEGLRNEQFF
TRBV6-1	TRBJ2-7	few	.	TGTGCCAGCAGTTTCTATTACGAGCAGTACTTC	CASSFYYEQYF
TRBV5-1	TRBJ2-3	.	TRBD1	TGCGCCAGCAGACAGGGGGACCTATCAGATACGCAGTATTTT	CASRQGDLSDTQYF
TRBV27	TRBJ1-2	.	.	TGTGCCAGCAGTTTAAAGGGGCTGGGTGGCTACACCTTC	CASSLKGLGGYTF